The sequence of this T cell receptor beta chain was determined in a study of T cell responses to AZD1222 COVID-19 vaccine. Findings and caveats of the study: At baseline, seropositivity was found in only six or seven AZD1222 recipients. Clonal diversity was possibly underestimated; the donors were predominantly white British and more often female.

On this clone: Its specificity is not known.

Germline CDR1 SGHRS, CDR2 YFSETQ. Trimming took 4 bases from V and 1 from J, leaving 30 bases between them. The CDR3 has 22 residues. This table comes from immunoSEQ multiplex PCR, and its TCRdb copy is limited to in-frame clones, with some not included. The repertoire has about 110,000 clones, 90% of them found once; the top ten carry around 8%. This specimen consisted of peripheral blood, obtained 28 days after the second AZD1222 dose. The chain carries TRBV5-1 and TRBJ2-6; D might be TRBD2 (6 bases). This receptor was obtained from an adult who received the AZD1222 COVID-19 vaccine. CDR3 nucleotides: TGCGCCAGCAGCCCGCCCGCCCCGCCGGGACTCATAATAAGTTCTGGGGCCAACGTCCTGACTTTC. Its protein product is CASSPPAPPGLIISSGANVLTF.